The text below deals with one T cell receptor beta chain. Its target is unknown. These data come from a study of B cell selection in AIRE deficiency. The sorted conventional CD4 T cells were gated as CD4+CD127+. CDR3 length: 15 residues. Trimming removed 3 bases at V and 9 bases at J, with 15 bases between. Germline V CDR1 and CDR2: SNHLY, FYNNEI. Study-level findings and limits: Only TCRbeta was sequenced; around 38% of shared healthy Treg sequences appeared in Tconv. Of 3,000 to 4,000 shared Treg TCRbeta sequences, roughly 32% were healthy-donor-only and roughly 10% patient-only. About a third of healthy-shared Treg TCRbeta sequences appeared in patient Tconv cells.

Original handling: Patients' conventional T cells yielded around 110,000 distinct TCRbeta sequences; donors' under 1.5x10^5. The data were produced by immunoSEQ multiplex PCR, yet TCRdb's version contains in-frame clones alone and is incomplete. V and J calls and clone size follow that table, whereas D and trimming were derived from the DNA. The table has fewer than 30,000 clones, around 97% seen once. J is TRBJ1-6 and V is TRBV2, with TRBD1 as a possible D gene (5 bases). Sequencing was performed on conventional CD4+ T cells sorted from PBMCs. The TCR was taken from a human donor with AIRE deficiency. CDR3 protein: CASSDIFGAGSPLHF. The CDR3 coding sequence is TGTGCCAGCAGTGATATTTTCGGGGCGGGTTCACCCCTCCACTTT.